This section outlines one TCR beta chain sequence together with its context. What it recognizes is unknown. The record originates from a study of T cells in Graves' hyperthyroidism and ophthalmopathy. Study-wide points: From stable hyperthyroidism, ophthalmopathy was set apart by a 13 V-J model.

The hyperthyroidism was newly diagnosed and had lasted under 2 months; the patients were aged 18 to 65. Exclusion of a patient resulted from uncontrolled infection, other autoimmune disease, pregnancy or lactation. The study based diagnoses on clinical symptoms, serum thyroxine and TRAb, thyroid ultrasound and orbital computed tomography. V lost 1 base to trimming and J lost 0 bases; unmatched junction nucleotides: 10. The CDR3 has 19 amino acids. Germline V gives CDR1 SGHVS, CDR2 FNYEAQ. Amplified TCR beta CDR3 regions derived from RNA transcripts. The HTBI primer set drove a first-round RT-PCR of the TCR CDR3. Via MiXCR, TCRdb re-called the multiplex PCR reads, giving one row per CDR3 protein. This table holds approximately 200,000 distinct CDR3 sequences, around 19% found once.

The chain has TRBV7-6 and TRBJ2-5, with 11 bases lining up with TRBD2. Sequences were obtained from blood. The sequence was obtained from a man in his forties with Graves' hyperthyroidism. In DNA form, the CDR3 reads TGTGCCAGCAGCTTAGGTTCCTCTAGCGGGGGGCCGTACCAAGAGACCCAGTACTTC. It encodes CASSLGSSSGGPYQETQYF.